This is a list of T cell receptor beta chains from one sample in a study of T cells in Graves' hyperthyroidism and ophthalmopathy. TCRdb re-called the multiplex PCR reads with MiXCR, one entry per CDR3 protein. Among about 340,000 distinct CDR3 sequences listed, around 23% were seen once. Sequenced input: blood. Source of these receptors: a woman in her fifties or sixties with Graves' hyperthyroidism. CDR3s include the opening cysteine and the closing phenylalanine or tryptophan. Fields, in order: J gene, D gene, clone size, V gene, CDR3 DNA, CDR3 protein. The D gene is left open where the match is weak. The size field is filled for only some rows; it gives once, few, many or a size class.

>TRBJ1-2|NA|many|TRBV20-1
TGCAGTGCCACGGGACACAACTATGGCTACACCTTC
CSATGHNYGYTF
>TRBJ1-1|TRBD1|NA|TRBV20-1
TGCAGTGTTGCAAATCCGGGACAGGTGAACACTGAAGCTTTCTTT
CSVANPGQVNTEAFF
>TRBJ2-5|TRBD1|many|TRBV18
TGTGCCAGCTCACACTCCTCCACAGGGGTTCTCCAAGAGACCCAGTACTTC
CASSHSSTGVLQETQYF
>TRBJ2-7|NA|few|TRBV18
TGTGCCAGCTCACCGGGGGCCGGGACACTAAGCTCCTACGAGCAGTACTTC
CASSPGAGTLSSYEQYF
>TRBJ1-1|NA|many|TRBV12-3/TRBV12-4
TGTGCCAGCAGTTTATCAGGACGGCTGAACACTGAAGCTTTCTTT
CASSLSGRLNTEAFF
>TRBJ2-5|NA|many|TRBV3-1
TGTGCCAGCAGCCCCCGGGACTTCCAAGAGACCCAGTACTTC
CASSPRDFQETQYF
>TRBJ1-5|NA|many|TRBV6-1
TGTGCCAGCAGGGCCACCTATGATCAGCCCCAGCATTTT
CASRATYDQPQHF
>TRBJ2-1|NA|many|TRBV28
TGTGCCAGCAATGAAAGGGGGGGAATAGGTGAGCAGTTCTTC
CASNERGGIGEQFF
>TRBJ1-2|TRBD1|NA|TRBV28
TGTGCCAGCAGAGCAGGGGGCGCGGATGGCTACACCTTC
CASRAGGADGYTF
>TRBJ1-2|NA|many|TRBV18
TGTGCCAGCTCACCGGGGAATCCCTATGGCTACACCTTC
CASSPGNPYGYTF
>TRBJ2-7|TRBD1|many|TRBV20-1
TGCAGTGCTTCAAGAATCCGGGACAGAACCTACGAGCAGTACTTC
CSASRIRDRTYEQYF
>TRBJ2-7|NA|NA|TRBV2
TGTGCCAGCAGTGCCATCACGCCTGACGAGCAGTACTTC
CASSAITPDEQYF
>TRBJ1-2|NA|many|TRBV28
TGTGCCAGCAGTCCTGGGGGGCCGGCTAAAAGCTACACCTTC
CASSPGGPAKSYTF
>TRBJ2-1|NA|many|TRBV10-3
TGTGCCATCAGTGAGGCGGGACCATACAATGAGCAGTTCTTC
CAISEAGPYNEQFF
>TRBJ1-1|NA|many|TRBV6-1
TGTGCCAGCAGCCCGAAGGCAGGAAAAACTGAAGCTTTCTTT
CASSPKAGKTEAFF
>TRBJ2-5|NA|many|TRBV28
TGTGCCAGCAGTTTAGGTCGGGGGGCGTCGCCCCAAGAGACCCAGTACTTC
CASSLGRGASPQETQYF
>TRBJ2-2|NA|NA|TRBV19
TGTGCCAGTAGTATCATGGGGAGAGTAAATCCCGGGGAGCTGTTTTTT
CASSIMGRVNPGELFF
>TRBJ1-1|NA|NA|TRBV11-2
TGTGCCGGTACAGATTTGAACACTGAAGCTTTCTTT
CAGTDLNTEAFF
>TRBJ1-6|NA|many|TRBV3-1
TGTGCCAGCAGCTCAAGTGGGAGCGGGGGATCACCCCTCCACTTT
CASSSSGSGGSPLHF
>TRBJ1-5|NA|many|TRBV5-1
TGCGCCAGCAGCTTGGAAGCAGATAGCAATCAGCCCCAGCATTTT
CASSLEADSNQPQHF
>TRBJ1-4|NA|many|TRBV7-2
TGTGCCAGCAGCTTAGATGGGGACCCAACTAATGAAAAACTGTTTTTT
CASSLDGDPTNEKLFF
>TRBJ2-3|NA|many|TRBV20-1
TGCAGTGCTTTAGAGCGGTACTCTAGCACAGATACGCAGTATTTT
CSALERYSSTDTQYF
>TRBJ2-4|NA|few|TRBV5-1
TGCGCCAGCAGCTCCGTAGGTTCGGGGGCCAAAAACATTCAGTACTTC
CASSSVGSGAKNIQYF
>TRBJ2-2|NA|many|TRBV20-1
TGCAGTGCTAGAGGGGCCGGGGAGCTGTTTTTT
CSARGAGELFF